The TCR beta chain described here comes from a study of cytotoxic CD8 clonotypes in ibrutinib-treated CLL. For the study at large: Among patients, approximately 25 responded partially and 2 completely; approximately 15 then stayed remitted and roughly 12 progressed after median around 73 months. General study results and limits: Timing of sampling differed between sustained-remission and progressing patients. Clonality measured at baseline exceeded age-matched healthy donors, tracking circulating CD8+ T-cell counts.

Clones were sequenced by immunoSEQ multiplex PCR, and TCRdb holds only the in-frame ones, with some missing. Of about 150,000 clones in the sample, about 76% are singletons; the top ten hold about 5%. With regard to this clone: Its target is unknown.

Germline CDR1 SGHTA, CDR2 FQGTGA. V shed 4 bases and J shed 6 bases, with 12 bases lying between them. The CDR3 has 13 residues. The chain joins TRBV7-3 to TRBJ1-1; unclear D gene. This TCR came from a human donor with chronic lymphocytic leukemia. This specimen was PBMCs, taken after 24 months of ibrutinib treatment. As DNA, the CDR3 is TGTGCCAGCAGCTGGGCCCCGGACGCTGAAGCTTTCTTT. It translates to CASSWAPDAEAFF.